The sequence of this TCR beta chain was determined in a study of T cell responses to AZD1222 COVID-19 vaccine. Germline CDR1 DFQATT, CDR2 SNEGSKA (reference sequence). Trimming removed 3 bases from V and 0 bases from J, with 6 bases in between. The CDR3 spans 13 residues. Profiling relied on immunoSEQ multiplex PCR, and the TCRdb table lists in-frame clones only, not all of them. The data hold approximately 76,000 clones, with 80% to 85% observed a single time. Study-level findings and limits: Increased Spike-specific TCR breadth and depth were observed after two AZD1222 doses.

Concerning this clone: Its matching antigen is unknown.

This sequence was found in an adult in good health. This sequence joins TRBV20-1 and TRBJ1-5; D unresolved. This sample comprised peripheral blood, obtained on day 0 of AZD1222 vaccination. The CDR3 here is CSASDDSNQPQHF. The CDR3 DNA sequence: TGCAGTGCTAGTGATGATAGCAATCAGCCCCAGCATTTT.